These T cell receptor beta chains were read from a single sample in a study of T-cell reconstitution after alpha-beta-depleted transplantation in children. TCRdb reanalysed the PCR reads using MiXCR and keeps one entry per CDR3 protein. This repertoire shows about 440,000 distinct CDR3 sequences, roughly 44% found once; its top ten account for approximately 25%. Specimen: PBMCs, collected before TCRalphabeta/CD19-depleted stem cell transplant. Receptors were obtained from a girl under 10 years old with aplastic anemia, due to receive a stem cell transplant. Each CDR3 is given without its conserved first and last residue. D genes are given only for firm matches.

TRBJ1-5,TRBV6-5,-,ASSYSKSIPQH
TRBJ2-3,TRBV11-3,-,ASSLFREDTQY
TRBJ2-1,TRBV18,TRBD1,ASSDRGRGSPEQF
TRBJ1-1,TRBV28,TRBD1,ASRNRGTLVTEAF
TRBJ2-7,TRBV5-6,-,ASSFGDRFHEQY
TRBJ2-7,TRBV5-8,TRBD2,ASRWTSGAYEQY
TRBJ2-1,TRBV5-5,-,ASSLYADSYNEQF
TRBJ2-4,TRBV20-1,TRBD2,SATRGLAGPLAKNIQY
TRBJ2-2,TRBV6-1,-,ASRKPGPGELF
TRBJ2-3,TRBV7-2,-,ASSGGLDTQY
TRBJ2-2,TRBV9,TRBD2,ASSVRTSAGELF
TRBJ2-7,TRBV12-3/TRBV12-4,TRBD2,ASSFSLAGPYEQY
TRBJ2-3,TRBV6-2/TRBV6-3,-,ASRRLSPDTQY
TRBJ2-1,TRBV20-1,-,SAFRDSYNEQF
TRBJ1-1,TRBV19,TRBD1,ASSIGTDNTEAF
TRBJ1-1,TRBV12-3/TRBV12-4,-,ASRLLNTEAF
TRBJ2-7,TRBV5-6,-,ASSTSRSEQY
TRBJ2-5,TRBV9,-,ASSVGRLALYQETQY
TRBJ2-7,TRBV5-1,TRBD1,ASSSGTGALSEQY
TRBJ1-2,TRBV30,-,AWTGQSDGYT
TRBJ2-1,TRBV20-1,-,SAGITGSQGAGRSYNEQF
TRBJ1-2,TRBV28,-,ASSLIRSPNYGYT
TRBJ2-1,TRBV29-1,-,SVEHLVDNEQF
TRBJ2-1,TRBV18,TRBD1,ASSPQRTGDEQF
TRBJ2-1,TRBV5-1,TRBD2,ASSLGTAGVHNEQF
TRBJ2-1,TRBV12-3/TRBV12-4,-,ASSLLAALNEQF
TRBJ1-1,TRBV29-1,-,SVEAMGNTEAF
TRBJ2-1,TRBV14,-,ASSQVTGINEQF
TRBJ1-1,TRBV12-3/TRBV12-4,-,ASSLGLGFTEAF
TRBJ1-6,TRBV4-2,TRBD1,ASSHRDRGLSPLH
TRBJ2-4,TRBV6-5,-,ASSYSEQRGNIQY
TRBJ2-3,TRBV11-2,-,ASSFPASPSTDTQY
TRBJ2-1,TRBV29-1,-,SANLISGSSYNEQF
TRBJ2-1,TRBV5-1,TRBD2,ASSLIAGGSGNEQF
TRBJ2-1,TRBV27,TRBD2,ASSLLGTSSIAEQF
TRBJ2-7,TRBV27,-,ASSLGGRQY
TRBJ1-2,TRBV28,TRBD1,ASSLSAGGFYGYT